The 3 T cell receptor beta chains presented below share a single source sample, sequenced in a study of CD8+ T cells in alopecia areata (dated by TCRdb to the late 2010s). The library was obtained by the immunoSEQ multiplex PCR assay. For TCR sequencing, RNA was extracted from every sample and reverse transcribed into cDNA to serve as template. Imported from immuneACCESS, the table was reduced by TCRdb to in-frame sequences with V and J called. These copies leave out some clones; in studies compared against another copy, an unresolved V gene accounts for under half, and the cause of the remainder is not known. The table for this sample lists more than 250,000 clones, none of them counted only once. The leading ten clones occupy 0.9% to 1.5% of the sample. Pooled mouse cutaneous lymph node cells were stained for CD4, CD8alpha, NKG2D, NKG2ACE and other markers and were then sorted on a BD Influx.

The specimen sequenced was CD4+ T cells sorted from a lymph node. These TCRs come from a C3H/HeJ mouse with alopecia areata. The MHC haplotype carried by mice of this strain is H2-k.

This clone has a handful of counts. Genes and germline are mouse. With the read ending 4 residues before the CDR3 end, the germline J gene is used to fill in that end. The V call is TRBV19, the J call TRBJ2-7, with 12 bases lining up with TRBD1. There are 14 residues in the CDR3. Germline V gene lookup returns CDR1 FNHDT and CDR2 SITEND (reference sequence). CDR3 DNA (partial): TGTGCCAGCAGTATCGGGGACAGGGGGCAT. This encodes CASSIGDRGH. The full CDR3 protein is CASSIGDRGHEQYF.

This clone occurred a few times. Germline and genes here are mouse. Read data end 4 residues before the CDR3 end; the end is taken from the germline J gene. The rearrangement uses TRBV17 and TRBJ2-3; D is unresolved. Germline-derived CDR1 and CDR2 are MNHDT and YYDKIL. CDR3 length: 13 amino acids. The CDR3 DNA, read in part, is TGTGCTAGCAGCCGCCGACTCCTAGAA. This codes for CASSRRLLE. The full-length CDR3 reads as CASSRRLLETLYF.

About this clone itself: All gene names here are mouse names. The CDR3 extends 4 residues past the end of the read, so its final part is completed from the germline J gene. The V and J genes are TRBV17 and TRBJ2-3; 8 bases match TRBD2. Germline-derived CDR1 and CDR2 are MNHDT and YYDKIL. V dropped 0 bases and J dropped 2; count of bases not matched to a gene: 4. The CDR3 contains 16 residues. The CDR3 DNA, read in part, is TGTGCTAGCAGTAGAGAACCGGGGGGGCTTGCAGAA. It yields the protein CASSREPGGLAE. The whole CDR3 protein is CASSREPGGLAETLYF.